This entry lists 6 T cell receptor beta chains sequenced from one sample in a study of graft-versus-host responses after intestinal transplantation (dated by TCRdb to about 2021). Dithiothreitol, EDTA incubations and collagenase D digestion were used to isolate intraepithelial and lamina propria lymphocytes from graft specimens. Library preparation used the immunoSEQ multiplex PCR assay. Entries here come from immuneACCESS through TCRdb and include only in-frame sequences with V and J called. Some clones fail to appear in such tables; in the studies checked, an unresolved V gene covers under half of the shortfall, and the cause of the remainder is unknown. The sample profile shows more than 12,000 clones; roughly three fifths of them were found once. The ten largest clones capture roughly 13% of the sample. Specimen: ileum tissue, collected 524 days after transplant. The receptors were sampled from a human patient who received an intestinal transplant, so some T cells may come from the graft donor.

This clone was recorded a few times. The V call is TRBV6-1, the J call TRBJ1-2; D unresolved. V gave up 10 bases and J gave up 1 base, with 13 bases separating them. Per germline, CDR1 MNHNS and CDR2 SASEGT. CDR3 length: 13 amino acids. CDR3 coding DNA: TGTGCCACCCGGGCAGCGGATAACTATGGCTACACCTTC. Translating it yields CATRAADNYGYTF.

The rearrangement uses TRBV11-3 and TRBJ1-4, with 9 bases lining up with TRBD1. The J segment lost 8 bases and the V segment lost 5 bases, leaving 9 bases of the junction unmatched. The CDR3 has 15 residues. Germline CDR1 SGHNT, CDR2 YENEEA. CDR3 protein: CASSEPGQGSEKLFF. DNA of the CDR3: TGTGCCAGCAGCGAACCGGGACAGGGAAGCGAAAAACTGTTTTTT.

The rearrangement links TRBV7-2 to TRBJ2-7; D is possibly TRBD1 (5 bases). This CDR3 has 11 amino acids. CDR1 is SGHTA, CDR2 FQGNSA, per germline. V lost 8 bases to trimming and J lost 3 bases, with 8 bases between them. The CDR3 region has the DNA TGTGCCAGCCAAGACAGCTACGAGCAGTACTTC. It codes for CASQDSYEQYF. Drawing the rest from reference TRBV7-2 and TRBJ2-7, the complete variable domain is GAGVSQSPSNKVTEKGKDVELRCDPISGHTALYWYRQSLGQGLEFLIYFQGNSAPDKSGLPSDRFSAERTGGSVSTLTIQRTQQEDSAVYLCASQDSYEQYFGPGTRLTVT.

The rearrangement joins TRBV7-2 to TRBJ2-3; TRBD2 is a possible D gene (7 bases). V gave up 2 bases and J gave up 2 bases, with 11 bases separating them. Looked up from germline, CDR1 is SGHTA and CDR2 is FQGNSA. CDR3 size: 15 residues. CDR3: CASSLQGGVTDTQYF. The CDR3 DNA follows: TGTGCCAGCAGCTTACAAGGGGGGGTCACAGATACGCAGTATTTT. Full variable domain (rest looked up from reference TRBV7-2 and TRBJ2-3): GAGVSQSPSNKVTEKGKDVELRCDPISGHTALYWYRQSLGQGLEFLIYFQGNSAPDKSGLPSDRFSAERTGGSVSTLTIQRTQQEDSAVYLCASSLQGGVTDTQYFGPGTRLTVL.

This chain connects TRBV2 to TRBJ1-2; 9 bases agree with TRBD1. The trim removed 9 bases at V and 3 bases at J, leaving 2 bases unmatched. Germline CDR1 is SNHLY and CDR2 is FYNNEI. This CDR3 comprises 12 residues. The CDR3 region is CARGQGDYGYTF. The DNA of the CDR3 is TGTGCCAGGGGACAGGGAGACTATGGCTACACCTTC.

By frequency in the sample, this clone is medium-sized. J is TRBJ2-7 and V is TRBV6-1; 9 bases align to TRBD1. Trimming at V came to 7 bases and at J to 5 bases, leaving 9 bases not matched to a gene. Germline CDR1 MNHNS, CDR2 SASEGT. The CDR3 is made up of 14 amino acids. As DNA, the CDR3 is TGTGCCAGCACCCCCGGGACAGGGAGGGACGAGCAGTACTTC. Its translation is CASTPGTGRDEQYF.